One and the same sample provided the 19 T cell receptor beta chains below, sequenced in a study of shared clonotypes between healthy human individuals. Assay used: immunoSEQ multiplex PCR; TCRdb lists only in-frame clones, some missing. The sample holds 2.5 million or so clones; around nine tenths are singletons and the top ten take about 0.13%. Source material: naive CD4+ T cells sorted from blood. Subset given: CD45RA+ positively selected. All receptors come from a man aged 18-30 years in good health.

CDR3 DNA sequence: TGTGCCAGCAGTGAAGTCCCTGTCAATCAGCCCCAGCATTTT. Amino acids: CASSEVPVNQPQHF. The rearrangement joins TRBV6-1 to TRBJ1-5; no clear D. The V and J ends lost 1 base and 3 bases respectively, with 7 bases between them. This CDR3 contains 14 residues. Germline CDR1 reads MNHNS; CDR2 reads SASEGT.

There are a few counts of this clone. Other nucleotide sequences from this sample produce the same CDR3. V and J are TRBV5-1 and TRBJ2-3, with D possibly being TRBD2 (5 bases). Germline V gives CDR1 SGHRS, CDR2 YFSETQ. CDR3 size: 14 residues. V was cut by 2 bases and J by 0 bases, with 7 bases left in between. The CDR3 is CASSLTGSTDTQYF. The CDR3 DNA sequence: TGCGCCAGCAGCTTAACGGGGAGCACAGATACGCAGTATTTT.

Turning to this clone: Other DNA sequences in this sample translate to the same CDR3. CDR3 protein: CASSVEGTGGTEAFF. CDR3 coding DNA: TGTGCCAGCAGCGTAGAGGGGACAGGGGGCACTGAAGCTTTCTTT. V usage is TRBV9 and J usage is TRBJ1-1; 11 bases map to TRBD1. The CDR3 consists of 15 residues. Trimming took 0 bases from V and 4 from J; bases not matched to a gene: 2. CDR1 SGDLS and CDR2 YYNGEE come from the germline V gene.

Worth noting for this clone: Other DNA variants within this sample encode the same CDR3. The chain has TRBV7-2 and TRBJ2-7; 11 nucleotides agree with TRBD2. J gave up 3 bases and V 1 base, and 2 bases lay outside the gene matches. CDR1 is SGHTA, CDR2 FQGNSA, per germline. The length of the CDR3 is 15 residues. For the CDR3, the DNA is TGTGCCAGCAGCTTAGTCCTAGCGGGGGGCTACGAGCAGTACTTC. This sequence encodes CASSLVLAGGYEQYF.

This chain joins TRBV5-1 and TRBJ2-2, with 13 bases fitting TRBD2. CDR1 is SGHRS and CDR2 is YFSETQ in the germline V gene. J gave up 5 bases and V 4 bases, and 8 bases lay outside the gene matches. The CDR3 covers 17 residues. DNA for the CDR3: TGCGCCAGCAGCAGAGGACTAGCGGGAGCTTCGACCGGGGAGCTGTTTTTT. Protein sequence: CASSRGLAGASTGELFF.

CDR3 bases: TGTGCCAGCCGGGCCCCGAGGACTGAAGCTTTCTTT. This gives the protein CASRAPRTEAFF. The V and J genes are TRBV19 and TRBJ1-1; D gene uncertain. Germline CDR1 and CDR2: LNHDA and SQIVND (reference sequence). V lost 9 bases and J 5 bases, leaving 13 bases between the germline ends. CDR3 length equals 12 residues.

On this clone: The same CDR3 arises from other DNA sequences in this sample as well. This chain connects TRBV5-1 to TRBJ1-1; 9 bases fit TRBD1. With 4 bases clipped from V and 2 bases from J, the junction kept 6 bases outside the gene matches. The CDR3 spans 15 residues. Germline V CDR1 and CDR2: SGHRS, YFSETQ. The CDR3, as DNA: TGCGCCAGCAGCCCGGTGGGACAGGGAAACACTGAAGCTTTCTTT. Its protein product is CASSPVGQGNTEAFF.

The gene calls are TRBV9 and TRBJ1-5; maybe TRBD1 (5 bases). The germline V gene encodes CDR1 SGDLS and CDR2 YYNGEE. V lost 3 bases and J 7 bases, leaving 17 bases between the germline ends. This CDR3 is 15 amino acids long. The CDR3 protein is CASSATPGSEQPQHF. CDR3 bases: TGTGCCAGCAGCGCCACCCCAGGGTCGGAACAGCCCCAGCATTTT.

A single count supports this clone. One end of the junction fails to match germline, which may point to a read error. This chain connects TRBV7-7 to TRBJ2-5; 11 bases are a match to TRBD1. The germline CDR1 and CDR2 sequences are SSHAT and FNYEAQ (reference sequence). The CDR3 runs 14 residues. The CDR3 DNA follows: TGTGCTAGCAGCCGGACAGGGGGCCGGGAGACCCAGTACTTC. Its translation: CASSRTGGRETQYF.

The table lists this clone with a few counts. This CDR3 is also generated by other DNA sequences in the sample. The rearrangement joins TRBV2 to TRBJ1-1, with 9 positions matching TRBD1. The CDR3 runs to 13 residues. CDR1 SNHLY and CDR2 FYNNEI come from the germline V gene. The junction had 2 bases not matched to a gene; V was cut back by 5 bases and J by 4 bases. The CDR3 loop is CASSSQGATEAFF. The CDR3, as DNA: TGTGCCAGCAGTTCACAGGGGGCCACTGAAGCTTTCTTT.

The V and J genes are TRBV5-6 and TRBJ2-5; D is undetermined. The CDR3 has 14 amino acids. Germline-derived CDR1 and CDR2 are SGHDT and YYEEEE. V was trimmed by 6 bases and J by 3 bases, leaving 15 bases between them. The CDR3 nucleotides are TGTGCCAGCACCTTAGGCGTACGTGAAGAGACCCAGTACTTC. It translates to CASTLGVREETQYF.

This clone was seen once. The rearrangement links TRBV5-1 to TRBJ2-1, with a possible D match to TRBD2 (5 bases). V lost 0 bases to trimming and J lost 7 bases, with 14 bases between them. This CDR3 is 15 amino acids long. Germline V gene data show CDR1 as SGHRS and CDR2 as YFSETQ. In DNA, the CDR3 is TGCGCCAGCAGCTTGGGCGGGCCGGGAAGTAATGAGCAGTTCTTC. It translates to CASSLGGPGSNEQFF.

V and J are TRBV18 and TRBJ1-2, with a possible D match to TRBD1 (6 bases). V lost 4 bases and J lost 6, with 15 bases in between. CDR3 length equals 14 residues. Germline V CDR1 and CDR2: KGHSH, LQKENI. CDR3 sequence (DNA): TGTGCCAGCTCACTGTACGACAGGAATAATGGCTACACCTTC. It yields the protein CASSLYDRNNGYTF.

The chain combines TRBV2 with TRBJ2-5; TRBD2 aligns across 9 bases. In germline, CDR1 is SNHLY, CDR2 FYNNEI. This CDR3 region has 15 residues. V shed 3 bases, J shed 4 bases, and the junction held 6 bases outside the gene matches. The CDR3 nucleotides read TGTGCCAGCAGTGAGCCAGCGGGGGGCGGAGAGACCCAGTACTTC. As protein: CASSEPAGGGETQYF.

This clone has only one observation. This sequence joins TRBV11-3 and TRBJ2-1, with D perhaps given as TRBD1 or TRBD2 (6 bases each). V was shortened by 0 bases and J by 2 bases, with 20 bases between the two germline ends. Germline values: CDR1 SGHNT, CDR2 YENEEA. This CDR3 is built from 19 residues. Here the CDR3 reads CASSLDGGRAAMAYNEQFF. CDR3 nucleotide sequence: TGTGCCAGCAGCTTAGATGGGGGGCGCGCAGCCATGGCCTACAATGAGCAGTTCTTC.

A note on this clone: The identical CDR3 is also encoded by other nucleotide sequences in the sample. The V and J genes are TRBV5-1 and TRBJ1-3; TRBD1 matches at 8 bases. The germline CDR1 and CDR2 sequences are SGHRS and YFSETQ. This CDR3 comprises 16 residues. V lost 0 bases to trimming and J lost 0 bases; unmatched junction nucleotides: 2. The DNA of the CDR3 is TGCGCCAGCAGCTTGGGGACAGGGAGCTCTGGAAACACCATATATTTT. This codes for CASSLGTGSSGNTIYF.

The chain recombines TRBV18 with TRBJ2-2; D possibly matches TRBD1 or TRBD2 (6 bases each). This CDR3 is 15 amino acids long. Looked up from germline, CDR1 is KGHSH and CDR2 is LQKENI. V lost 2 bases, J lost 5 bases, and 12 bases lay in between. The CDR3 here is CASSPSGAGTGELFF. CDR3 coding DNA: TGTGCCAGCTCACCATCAGGGGCGGGAACCGGGGAGCTGTTTTTT.

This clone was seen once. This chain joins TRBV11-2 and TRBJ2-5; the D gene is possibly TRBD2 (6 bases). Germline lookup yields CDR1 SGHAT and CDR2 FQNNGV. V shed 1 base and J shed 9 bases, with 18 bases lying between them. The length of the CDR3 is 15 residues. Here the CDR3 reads CASSLGPGGAGAQYF. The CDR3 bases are TGTGCCAGCAGCTTAGGGCCAGGAGGGGCCGGGGCCCAGTACTTC.

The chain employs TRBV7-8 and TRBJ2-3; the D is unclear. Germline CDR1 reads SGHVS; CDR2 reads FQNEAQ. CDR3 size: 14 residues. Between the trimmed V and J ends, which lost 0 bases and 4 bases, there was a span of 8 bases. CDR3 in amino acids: CASSLAWVSDTQYF. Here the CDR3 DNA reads TGTGCCAGCAGCTTAGCCTGGGTTTCAGATACGCAGTATTTT.